The 29 T cell receptor beta chains listed next were all sequenced from one sample in a study of regulatory T cells in long-lasting Graves disease. Arm-PCR with iRepertoire HTBI primers amplified the CDR3 regions for these TCR beta libraries. TCRdb used MiXCR to reprocess the multiplex PCR reads, holding one entry per CDR3 protein. The sample holds 350,000 to 450,000 distinct CDR3 sequences; 10% to 15% are singletons and the top ten take 18%. Time point noted: newly diagnosed GD, antithyroid drugs for less than 3 months. PBMC-derived RNA was used for the TCR library. The same specimen was also included in a second study, on T cells in Graves' hyperthyroidism and ophthalmopathy.

Sequenced material: peripheral blood mononuclear cells (PBMCs), taken at new diagnosis, from a patient treated with antithyroid drugs. Source of these receptors: a woman aged 18-30 years with Graves disease.

Many counts were recorded for this clonotype. This rearrangement joins TRBV27 to TRBJ2-2, with TRBD2 matching 7 bases. In germline, CDR1 is MNHEY, CDR2 SMNVEV (reference sequence). The CDR3 runs to 15 residues. Losses at the gene ends were 5 bases for V and 6 bases for J; bases not matched to a gene: 9. The DNA for the CDR3 is TGTGCCAGCAGTCGGGGGGTCCTCTCTTCCGGGGAGCTGTTTTTT. This translates into CASSRGVLSSGELFF.

This clonotype has ten or more counts. This chain connects TRBV27 to TRBJ2-1; 7 positions agree with TRBD2. Germline V gene lookup returns CDR1 MNHEY and CDR2 SMNVEV (reference sequence). This CDR3 comprises 14 residues. The J segment lost 2 bases and the V segment lost 4 bases, leaving 2 bases of the junction unmatched. In DNA form, the CDR3 reads TGTGCCAGCAGTTGGGGGGGTGCCTACAATGAGCAGTTCTTC. It specifies CASSWGGAYNEQFF.

The V gene is TRBV20-1, the J gene TRBJ2-1; 10 nucleotides agree with TRBD2. Germline values: CDR1 DFQATT, CDR2 SNEGSKA (reference sequence). This CDR3 contains 16 residues. V gave up 2 bases and J gave up 1 base; unmatched junction bases: 5. This chain's CDR3 is CSARTSSGRSYNEQFF. The CDR3 DNA is TGCAGTGCTAGAACCTCTAGCGGGAGATCCTACAATGAGCAGTTCTTC.

The chain has TRBV5-1 and TRBJ2-5; D gene unclear. This CDR3 comprises 14 residues. CDR1 and CDR2 (germline): SGHRS, YFSETQ. V was pared by 4 bases and J by 2 bases, with 12 bases between. CDR3 region: CASSKIGRQETQYF. Here the CDR3 DNA reads TGCGCCAGCAGCAAAATAGGGCGTCAAGAGACCCAGTACTTC.

At least ten counts were recorded for this clonotype. The CDR3 bases are TGTGCCAGCAGGGCGGTTGCTGGAGGCCAGAATGAGCAGTTCTTC. It translates to CASRAVAGGQNEQFF. The chain couples TRBV6-2 or TRBV6-3 to TRBJ2-1, with D possibly TRBD2 on 5 matching bases. This CDR3 region has 15 residues. V gave up 6 bases and J gave up 7 bases, with 19 bases separating them. Per germline, CDR1 MNHEY and CDR2 SVGEGT.

Notes on this clonotype: A much larger clone sits a single nucleotide away, making a read error possible. The chain joins TRBV12-3 or TRBV12-4 to TRBJ1-1; D possibly corresponds to TRBD1 (5 bases). Trimming left V 5 bases short and J 6 bases short, with 13 bases between. The CDR3 sequence is 13 residues long. The CDR3 DNA is TGTGCCAGCAGTGTCGGGGGTATCGCTGAAGCTTTCTTT. It encodes CASSVGGIAEAFF.

This clonotype appeared many times. This chain links TRBV29-1 with TRBJ2-5; the D gene is possibly TRBD2 (6 bases). The CDR3 contains 17 residues. The germline CDR1 and CDR2 sequences are SQVTM and ANQGSEA. Trimming removed 4 bases at V and 2 bases at J, with 23 bases between. The CDR3 region is CSVAGWVREYRQETQYF. CDR3 nucleotides: TGCAGCGTTGCCGGATGGGTCCGGGAGTATCGGCAAGAGACCCAGTACTTC. Filled out from reference TRBV29-1 and TRBJ2-5, the complete variable domain reads SAVISQKPSRDICQRGTSLTIQCQVDSQVTMMFWYRQQPGQSLTLIATANQGSEATYESGFVIDKFPISRPNLTFSTLTVSNMSPEDSSIYLCSVAGWVREYRQETQYFGPGTRLLVL.

This clonotype has just a few counts. The gene calls are TRBV4-1 and TRBJ1-2; maybe TRBD1 (5 bases). The germline V gene encodes CDR1 MGHRA and CDR2 YSYEKL. The CDR3 runs to 16 residues. The V end was cut by 0 bases, the J end by 8 bases, with 19 bases between. Here the CDR3 DNA reads TGCGCCAGCAGCCAAGATCCCGGGACCCCGTATGGAGGCTACACCTTC. It yields the protein CASSQDPGTPYGGYTF.

This clonotype was counted many times. The V and J genes are TRBV20-1 and TRBJ2-3; TRBD2 aligns across 9 bases. The CDR3 is 15 residues long. CDR1 is DFQATT and CDR2 is SNEGSKA in the germline V gene (reference sequence). The CDR3 sequence: CSYSKGLAGTDTQYF. CDR3 DNA sequence: TGCAGCTATTCCAAGGGACTAGCAGGTACAGATACGCAGTATTTT.

Ten or more counts support this clonotype. As the CDR3 is not closed by the conserved phenylalanine or tryptophan, this likely results from a read error. V gene TRBV7-9 combines with J gene TRBJ2-5; TRBD1 might be the D (6 bases). The CDR3 consists of 14 residues. Per the germline V gene, CDR1 is SEHNR and CDR2 is FQNEAQ (reference sequence). V lost 8 bases and J 1 base, leaving 14 bases between the germline ends. CDR3 sequence: CASWTVRAQETQYL. The CDR3 DNA sequence: TGTGCCAGCTGGACAGTGCGAGCCCAAGAGACCCAGTACCTC.

In the case of this clonotype: This could be a read error, since a much larger clone is one nucleotide away. The J gene is TRBJ1-5, the V gene TRBV6-1; TRBD1 aligns across 8 bases. The CDR3 length is 19 residues. The trim removed 3 bases at V and 8 bases at J, leaving 21 bases unmatched. The germline V gene encodes CDR1 MNHNS and CDR2 SASEGT. For the CDR3, the DNA is TGTGCCAGCAGTGAGTCGCCGCTTTCGGGGACAGGTACTAGGAAGCCCCAGCATTTT. This encodes CASSESPLSGTGTRKPQHF.

The chain is built from TRBV2 and TRBJ1-6, with D possibly being TRBD1 (6 bases). Trimming stripped 7 bases from V and 5 bases from J, with 15 bases between. This CDR3 region has 15 residues. The germline V gene has CDR1 SNHLY and CDR2 FYNNEI. The CDR3 sequence: CASTTGQPNNSPLHF. The CDR3 nucleotides are TGTGCCAGCACCACCGGACAGCCTAATAATTCACCCCTCCACTTT.

This clonotype has ten or more counts. The rearrangement joins TRBV12-3 or TRBV12-4 to TRBJ1-2, with TRBD1 matching 7 bases. The CDR3 spans 13 residues. Trimming at V came to 6 bases and at J to 4 bases, leaving 5 bases not matched to a gene. Here the CDR3 DNA reads TGTGCCAGCAGCCAGACAGGGACCTATGGCTACACCTTC. This encodes CASSQTGTYGYTF.

This clonotype was detected ten times or more. The V call is TRBV24-1, the J call TRBJ1-2; possibly TRBD1 for D (5 bases). The V end lost 5 bases, the J end lost 2 bases, and 20 bases lay between the germline ends. The CDR3 contains 17 residues. Germline V gene data show CDR1 as KGHDR and CDR2 as SFDVKD. The CDR3 region is CATSGLLDSSLNYGYTF. The CDR3 region has the DNA TGTGCCACCAGTGGGTTGCTCGACAGTTCTCTGAACTATGGCTACACCTTC.

The V call is TRBV29-1, the J call TRBJ2-5; possible D gene TRBD1, 5 bases. The length of the CDR3 is 15 residues. The germline V gene has CDR1 SQVTM and CDR2 ANQGSEA. Trimming left V 2 bases short and J 2 bases short, with 15 bases between. The CDR3 sequence: CSVEWYSGKQETQYF. The CDR3 nucleotides are TGCAGCGTTGAATGGTATTCAGGGAAACAAGAGACCCAGTACTTC.

This chain uses TRBV12-3 or TRBV12-4 with TRBJ2-7; 7 positions agree with TRBD2. The CDR3 totals 18 residues. Losses at the gene ends were 11 bases for V and 2 bases for J; bases not matched to a gene: 24. This CDR3 is CAGTQRLADNIFPYEQYF. The CDR3 DNA is TGTGCCGGCACCCAGAGGCTAGCGGATAACATCTTCCCCTACGAGCAGTACTTC.

V gene TRBV27 combines with J gene TRBJ2-7, with D perhaps matching TRBD2 (6 bases). V was pared by 5 bases and J by 0 bases, with 17 bases between. CDR1 is MNHEY and CDR2 is SMNVEV in the germline V gene (reference sequence). CDR3 length: 16 residues. The CDR3 here is CASSHRDFFSSYEQYV. Here the CDR3 DNA reads TGTGCCAGCAGTCACCGGGACTTTTTCAGCTCCTACGAGCAGTACGTC.

This clonotype was counted a few times. An end of the junction differs from the germline gene, which may be a read error. The chain couples TRBV29-1 to TRBJ2-6; 8 bases align to TRBD1. The germline gives CDR1 SQVTM, CDR2 ANQGSEA. This CDR3 comprises 14 residues. The CDR3 DNA reads TGCAGCGTTGGCAGGGGGCCTGGGGCCAGCGTCCTGACTTTC. Its translation is CSVGRGPGASVLTF. The whole variable domain, filled in from reference TRBV29-1 and TRBJ2-6, reads SAVISQKPSRDICQRGTSLTIQCQVDSQVTMMFWYRQQPGQSLTLIATANQGSEATYESGFVIDKFPISRPNLTFSTLTVSNMSPEDSSIYLCSVGRGPGASVLTFGAGSRLTVL.

This clonotype was seen only a few times. V usage is TRBV29-1 and J usage is TRBJ2-7; 9 nucleotides agree with TRBD2. The ends lost 2 bases at V and 4 bases at J; junction bases unmatched: 3. The CDR3 covers 13 residues. Germline loops: CDR1 SQVTM, CDR2 ANQGSEA. The CDR3 loop is CSVERLADYEQYF. The CDR3 DNA follows: TGCAGCGTTGAAAGACTAGCGGATTACGAGCAGTACTTC.

This clonotype occurred many times. V gene TRBV20-1 combines with J gene TRBJ2-7; 10 bases agree with TRBD2. With V trimmed by 6 bases and J by 2 bases, 10 bases remained unmatched. The V gene's germline CDR1 is DFQATT and CDR2 SNEGSKA (reference sequence). This CDR3 comprises 15 residues. This chain's CDR3 is CSAPDLAGGPYEQYF. The CDR3 DNA reads TGCAGTGCCCCAGACTTAGCGGGAGGCCCCTACGAGCAGTACTTC.

The table lists this clonotype with many counts. This rearrangement joins TRBV5-1 to TRBJ2-7; a possible D gene is TRBD1 (5 bases). The CDR3 is 14 amino acids. Germline lookup yields CDR1 SGHRS and CDR2 YFSETQ. V was shortened by 2 bases and J by 3 bases, with 12 bases between the two germline ends. CDR3 sequence: CASSFLRAGYEQYF. In nucleotides, the CDR3 is TGCGCCAGCAGCTTTCTCAGGGCCGGCTACGAGCAGTACTTC.

At least ten counts were recorded for this clonotype. The chain carries TRBV11-2 and TRBJ2-3, with a tentative D call TRBD2 (6 bases). The germline V and J ends were trimmed by 7 bases and 0 bases, with 14 bases remaining between them. The V gene's germline CDR1 is SGHAT and CDR2 FQNNGV. The CDR3 length is 15 residues. Here the CDR3 reads CASNWRGLSTDTQYF. The CDR3 DNA reads as TGTGCCAGCAACTGGAGGGGACTGAGCACAGATACGCAGTATTTT.

This clonotype has ten or more counts. V and J are TRBV3-1 and TRBJ2-2, with no clear D. This CDR3 spans 14 amino acids. The germline V gene encodes CDR1 LGHDT and CDR2 YNNKEL (reference sequence). Between the trimmed V and J ends, which lost 5 bases and 0 bases, there was a span of 7 bases. The DNA for the CDR3 is TGTGCCAGCAGCAGGGCTCCGAACACCGGGGAGCTGTTTTTT. Protein sequence: CASSRAPNTGELFF.

This clonotype has a handful of counts. V usage is TRBV4-3 and J usage is TRBJ2-4, with D tentatively TRBD1 or TRBD2 (5 bases each). Germline CDR1 reads LGHNA; CDR2 reads YSLEER. V lost 4 bases to trimming and J lost 15 bases, with 22 bases between them. This CDR3 has 14 residues. The CDR3 loop reads CASSRWDRGIPLYF. In DNA, the CDR3 is TGCGCCAGCAGCCGATGGGACCGCGGAATACCACTGTACTTC.

This clonotype has more than one count but fewer than ten. V gene TRBV7-2 combines with J gene TRBJ1-4; 8 nucleotides line up with TRBD1. V trimming: 5 bases; J trimming: 5 bases; junction bases outside the gene matches: 4. Germline assignment: CDR1 SGHTA and CDR2 FQGNSA. This CDR3 contains 14 residues. CDR3 sequence reads: CASSTRTGNEKLFF. In DNA, the CDR3 is TGTGCCAGCAGCACGCGGACAGGGAATGAAAAACTGTTTTTT.

At least ten counts were recorded for this clonotype. J is TRBJ1-2 and V is TRBV30; D is uncertain. The CDR3 consists of 12 residues. V was clipped by 0 bases and J by 6 bases, with 8 bases between them. CDR1 GTSNPN and CDR2 SVGIG come from the germline V gene (reference sequence). CDR3 sequence: CAWSVPLDGYTF. For the CDR3, the DNA is TGTGCCTGGAGTGTGCCCCTAGATGGCTACACCTTC. Complete variable domain (other parts from reference TRBV30 and TRBJ1-2): SQTIHQWPATLVQPVGSPLSLECTVEGTSNPNLYWYRQAAGRGLQLLFYSVGIGQISSEVPQNLSASRPQDRQFILSSKKLLLSDSGFYLCAWSVPLDGYTFGSGTRLTVV.

This clonotype was recorded many times. CDR3 sequence reads: CASSLLGLAVSTDTQYF. The CDR3 nucleotides read TGTGCCAGCAGCTTACTCGGACTAGCGGTTAGCACAGATACGCAGTATTTT. This sequence joins TRBV7-2 and TRBJ2-3; 10 bases line up with TRBD2. The CDR3 consists of 17 residues. From germline, CDR1 is SGHTA and CDR2 FQGNSA. V lost 2 bases to trimming and J lost 0 bases; unmatched junction nucleotides: 5.

V gene TRBV6-5 combines with J gene TRBJ1-1, with a weak D call TRBD1 (5 bases). This CDR3 is 16 amino acids long. Germline V gene data show CDR1 as MNHEY and CDR2 as SVGAGI. Trimming took 0 bases from V and 1 from J, leaving 12 bases between them. The CDR3 reads CASSYSADRRNTEAFF. In DNA, the CDR3 is TGTGCCAGCAGTTACTCGGCTGACAGACGGAACACTGAAGCTTTCTTT.

This clonotype was seen more than once but under ten times. The junction differs from germline at one of its ends, possibly a read error. V is TRBV6-2 or TRBV6-3 and J is TRBJ2-1; TRBD2 agrees at 10 bases. Germline assignment: CDR1 MNHEY and CDR2 SVGEGT. The CDR3 has 13 residues. The CDR3 protein is CASSSGSYTEQFF. For the CDR3, the DNA is TGTGCCAGCTCTAGCGGGAGTTACACTGAGCAGTTCTTC.